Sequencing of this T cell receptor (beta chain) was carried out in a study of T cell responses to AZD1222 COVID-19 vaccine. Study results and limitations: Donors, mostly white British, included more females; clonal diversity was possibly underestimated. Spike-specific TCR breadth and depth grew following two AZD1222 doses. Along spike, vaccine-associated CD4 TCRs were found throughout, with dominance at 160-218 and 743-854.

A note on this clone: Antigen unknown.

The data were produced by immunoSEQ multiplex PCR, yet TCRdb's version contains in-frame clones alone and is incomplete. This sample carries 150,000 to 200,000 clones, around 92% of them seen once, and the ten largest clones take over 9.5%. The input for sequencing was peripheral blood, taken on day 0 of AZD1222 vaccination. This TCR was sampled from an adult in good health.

CDR3 amino acids: CASSVILQGTEAFF. CDR3 DNA sequence: TGTGCCAGCAGCGTAATACTCCAGGGCACTGAAGCTTTCTTT. The J gene is TRBJ1-1, the V gene TRBV9; a weak D match, TRBD1 (5 bases). The CDR3 covers 14 residues. Germline V CDR1 and CDR2: SGDLS, YYNGEE. Trimming took off 1 base at V and 4 bases at J, with 11 bases between the two ends.